This passage covers 19 T cell receptor beta chains from one sample sequenced in a study of response to subunit inactivated influenza vaccine. One entry per CDR3 protein, called by TCRdb with MiXCR from the RT-PCR reads. The sample includes hundreds of thousands of distinct CDR3 sequences, approximately 15% seen only once; the top ten take 6% to 8%. Sequenced here: PBMCs from blood, sampled less than 15 days before vaccination. The receptor set was obtained from a man in his fifties who received an inactivated influenza vaccine.

This clonotype was found a few times. The V gene is TRBV20-1, the J gene TRBJ2-6; TRBD2 matches at 10 bases. This CDR3 has 19 amino acids. CDR1 DFQATT and CDR2 SNEGSKA come from the germline V gene (reference sequence). The V and J ends lost 1 base and 0 bases, in that order; junction bases with no gene match: 9. CDR3 DNA sequence: TGCAGTGCTAGAGCCCAAATAGCGGGGGGTTTCTCTGGGGCCAACGTCCTGACTTTC. This codes for CSARAQIAGGFSGANVLTF.

The chain has TRBV20-1 and TRBJ1-6; D gene unclear. V was trimmed by 4 bases and J by 10 bases, leaving 17 bases between them. This CDR3 contains 14 residues. Looked up from germline, CDR1 is DFQATT and CDR2 is SNEGSKA (reference sequence). CDR3 sequence (DNA): TGCAGTGCTACAGGACCAATCCCAAGCTCACCCCTCCACTTT. This encodes CSATGPIPSSPLHF.

The CDR3 sequence is CASSPGTGQWGANVLTF. The CDR3 DNA reads TGTGCCAGCAGTCCCGGGACAGGTCAATGGGGGGCCAACGTCCTGACTTTC. The J gene is TRBJ2-6, the V gene TRBV12-3 or TRBV12-4; TRBD1 matches 8 bases. V was pared by 5 bases and J by 4 bases, with 10 bases of the junction left unmatched. The CDR3 is made up of 17 amino acids.

This clonotype was detected only once. This sequence joins TRBV2 and TRBJ2-6; D may be TRBD1 or TRBD2 (5 bases each). Trimming left V 8 bases short and J 2 bases short, with 13 bases between. Germline values: CDR1 SNHLY, CDR2 FYNNEI. This CDR3 is 15 amino acids long. The DNA for the CDR3 is TGTGCCAGCCGGGGAATCAGGGCTGGGGCCAACGTCCTGACTTTC. Translating it yields CASRGIRAGANVLTF.

This clonotype occurred a few times. Its ends do not fully match the called genes, so a read error is possible. CDR3 in DNA: TGTGCCAGCAGTTATGCAGCGCCTGTTGAGGACTTC. Translating it yields CASSYAAPVEDF. This rearrangement joins TRBV6-2 or TRBV6-3 to TRBJ2-5, with D hard to call. The CDR3 spans 12 residues. Germline loops: CDR1 MNHEY, CDR2 SVGEGT.

The chain employs TRBV25-1 and TRBJ2-2; D gene uncertain. CDR1 and CDR2 from the germline V gene are MGHDK and SYGVNS. This CDR3 comprises 13 residues. Deletions cut 1 base from V and 0 bases from J, with 0 bases between. CDR3 nucleotide sequence: TGTGCCAGCAGTGAATCGAACACCGGGGAGCTGTTTTTT. This sequence encodes CASSESNTGELFF.

The gene calls are TRBV3-1 and TRBJ2-3; 8 nucleotides align to TRBD2. J was trimmed by 4 bases and V by 4 bases; bases with no gene match: 10. The CDR3 loop spans 16 amino acids. CDR1 is LGHDT, CDR2 YNNKEL, per germline (reference sequence). The chain's CDR3 is CASSPGVWREADTQYF. CDR3 coding DNA: TGTGCCAGCAGCCCTGGGGTGTGGCGGGAGGCAGATACGCAGTATTTT.

This clonotype was seen more than once but under ten times. The chain uses TRBV6-2 or TRBV6-3 and TRBJ1-5; D is unclear. The CDR3 is made up of 17 amino acids. Looked up from germline, CDR1 is MNHEY and CDR2 is SVGEGT. The V gene lost 5 bases and the J gene lost 0 bases, with 17 bases spanning the gap. Here the CDR3 DNA reads TGTGCCAGCAGTCCCCAGAGATCGCGGTTTAGCAATCAGCCCCAGCATTTT. Its translation: CASSPQRSRFSNQPQHF.

The table lists this clonotype with a few counts. The V call is TRBV6-2 or TRBV6-3, the J call TRBJ2-7, with D perhaps matching TRBD1 (6 bases). The CDR3 spans 18 residues. Germline V gene lookup returns CDR1 MNHEY and CDR2 SVGEGT. Trimming shortened V by 4 bases and J by 0 bases, and 22 bases separated the two germline ends. As DNA, the CDR3 is TGTGCCAGCAGTTCTCTAACCTCGGACAGTAGGAGCTCCTACGAGCAGTACTTC. It yields the protein CASSSLTSDSRSSYEQYF.

This sequence joins TRBV6-5 and TRBJ2-1, with 11 bases matching TRBD1. The V segment lost 2 bases and the J segment 1 base; nucleotides outside the gene matches: 1. This CDR3 spans 16 amino acids. The germline V gene has CDR1 MNHEY and CDR2 SVGAGI. This chain's CDR3 is CASSYGQGASYNEQFF. In nucleotides, the CDR3 is TGTGCCAGCAGTTACGGACAGGGGGCTTCCTACAATGAGCAGTTCTTC.

This clonotype was observed at least ten times. V usage is TRBV28 and J usage is TRBJ2-1; 7 bases are shared with TRBD2. CDR3 size: 18 residues. With V trimmed by 3 bases and J by 0 bases, 11 bases remained unmatched. Germline CDR1 and CDR2: MDHEN and SYDVKM. DNA for the CDR3: TGTGCCAGCAGTTTTTGGGGACTAACCCCGAGCTCCTACAATGAGCAGTTCTTC. As protein: CASSFWGLTPSSYNEQFF. The whole variable domain, remainder taken from reference TRBV28 and TRBJ2-1, is DVKVTQSSRYLVKRTGEKVFLECVQDMDHENMFWYRQDPGLGLRLIYFSYDVKMKEKGDIPEGYSVSREKKERFSLILESASTNQTSMYLCASSFWGLTPSSYNEQFFGPGTRLTVL.

The gene calls are TRBV4-3 and TRBJ2-4, with D maybe TRBD2 (6 bases). V lost 0 bases, J lost 0 bases, and 12 bases lay in between. The CDR3 has 17 amino acids. The germline gives CDR1 LGHNA, CDR2 YSLEER. Here the CDR3 DNA reads TGCGCCAGCAGCCAAGATCGGAGGGGCTTAGCCAAAAACATTCAGTACTTC. The encoded protein is CASSQDRRGLAKNIQYF.

At least ten counts were recorded for this clonotype. V and J are TRBV4-3 and TRBJ2-7; 9 bases are shared with TRBD1. V was pared by 0 bases and J by 2 bases, with 2 bases of the junction left unmatched. The CDR3 runs to 15 residues. Per germline, CDR1 LGHNA and CDR2 YSLEER. CDR3 nucleotides: TGCGCCAGCAGCCAAGAGGACAGGGGCACCTACGAGCAGTACTTC. Translated, it gives CASSQEDRGTYEQYF.

This clonotype was detected only a few times. V gene TRBV6-2 or TRBV6-3 combines with J gene TRBJ2-6, with 16 bases lining up with TRBD2. V was clipped by 3 bases and J by 1 base; unmatched bases: 9. Germline-derived CDR1 and CDR2 are MNHEY and SVGEGT. This CDR3 has 21 amino acids. Written as DNA, the CDR3 is TGTGCCAGCAGTTATGGGACTAGCGGGGGGGCAAGCGAGTCTGGGGCCAACGTCCTGACTTTC. This encodes CASSYGTSGGASESGANVLTF.

This clonotype was found many times. The gene calls are TRBV19 and TRBJ2-7, with a tentative D call TRBD2 (6 bases). Germline V CDR1 and CDR2: LNHDA, SQIVND (reference sequence). This CDR3 spans 15 amino acids. The germline V and J ends were trimmed by 6 bases and 7 bases, with 22 bases remaining between them. The CDR3 spells CASRPEAGDSREQYF. The CDR3 bases are TGTGCCAGTAGGCCCGAGGCTGGGGACTCTAGGGAGCAGTACTTC.

The chain carries TRBV19 and TRBJ1-1; D uncertain. Between the trimmed V and J ends, which lost 3 bases and 1 base, there was a span of 9 bases. The CDR3 has 14 amino acids. In germline, CDR1 is LNHDA, CDR2 SQIVND (reference sequence). CDR3 sequence: CASSIGQQNTEAFF. CDR3 DNA: TGTGCCAGTAGTATCGGGCAGCAGAACACTGAAGCTTTCTTT.

This clonotype has at least ten counts. J is TRBJ2-1 and V is TRBV4-1; TRBD1 agrees at 9 bases. The germline V gene has CDR1 MGHRA and CDR2 YSYEKL. The trim removed 4 bases at V and 3 bases at J, leaving 10 bases unmatched. This CDR3 has 17 residues. The CDR3 DNA reads as TGCGCCAGCAGCCTCCGAGGGACGGGACAGGGCTACAATGAGCAGTTCTTC. It encodes CASSLRGTGQGYNEQFF.

This clonotype was seen at least ten times. This chain joins TRBV12-3 or TRBV12-4 and TRBJ2-3, with 7 positions matching TRBD1. The CDR3 sequence is 13 residues long. V shed 7 bases and J 3 bases; nucleotides not matched to a gene: 4. DNA for the CDR3: TGTGCCAGCAAGTACAGGGGAACAGATACGCAGTATTTT. Translation: CASKYRGTDTQYF.

The chain is built from TRBV2 and TRBJ1-6; D remains unclear. Germline-derived CDR1 and CDR2 are SNHLY and FYNNEI. The ends were cut back, 6 bases at V and 3 bases at J, with 6 bases in the middle. CDR3 length: 13 amino acids. CDR3 residues: CASRRDYNSPLHF. CDR3 bases: TGTGCCAGCAGGCGGGACTATAATTCACCCCTCCACTTT.